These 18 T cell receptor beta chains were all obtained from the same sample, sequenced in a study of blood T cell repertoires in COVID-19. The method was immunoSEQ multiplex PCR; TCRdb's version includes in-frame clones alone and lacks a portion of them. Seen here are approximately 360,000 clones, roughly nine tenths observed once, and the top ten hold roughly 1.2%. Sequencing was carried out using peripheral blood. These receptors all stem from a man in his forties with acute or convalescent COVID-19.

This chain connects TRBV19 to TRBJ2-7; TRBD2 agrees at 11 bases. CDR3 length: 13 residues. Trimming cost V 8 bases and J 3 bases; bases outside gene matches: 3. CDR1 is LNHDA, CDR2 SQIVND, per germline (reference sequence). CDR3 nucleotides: TGTGCCAGTGGCGGGACTAGCGGCTACGAGCAGTACTTC. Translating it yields CASGGTSGYEQYF.

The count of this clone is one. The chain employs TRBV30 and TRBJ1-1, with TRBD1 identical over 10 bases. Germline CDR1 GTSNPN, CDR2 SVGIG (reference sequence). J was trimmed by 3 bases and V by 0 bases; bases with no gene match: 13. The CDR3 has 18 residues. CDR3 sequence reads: CAWSVTGQGIRAYTEAFF. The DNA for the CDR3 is TGTGCCTGGAGTGTAACGGGACAGGGGATTAGGGCGTACACTGAAGCTTTCTTT.

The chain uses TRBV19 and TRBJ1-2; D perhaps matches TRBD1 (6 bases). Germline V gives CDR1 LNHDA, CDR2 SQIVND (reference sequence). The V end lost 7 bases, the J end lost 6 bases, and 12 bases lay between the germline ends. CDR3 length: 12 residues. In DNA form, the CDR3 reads TGTGCCAGTACCGAACAGGGCCATGGCTACACCTTC. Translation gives CASTEQGHGYTF.

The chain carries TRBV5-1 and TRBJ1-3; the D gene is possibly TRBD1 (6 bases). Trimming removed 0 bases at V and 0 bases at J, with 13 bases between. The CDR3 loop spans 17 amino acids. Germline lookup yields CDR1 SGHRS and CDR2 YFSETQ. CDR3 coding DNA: TGCGCCAGCAGCTTGGGGTATAAAGGGGGCTCTGGAAACACCATATATTTT. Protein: CASSLGYKGGSGNTIYF.

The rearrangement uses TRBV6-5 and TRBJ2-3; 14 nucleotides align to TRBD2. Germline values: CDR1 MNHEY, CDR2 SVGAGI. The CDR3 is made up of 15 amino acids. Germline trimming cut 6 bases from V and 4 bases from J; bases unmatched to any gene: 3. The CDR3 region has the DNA TGTGCCAGCAGGGGACTAGCGGGAGAGGCAGATACGCAGTATTTT. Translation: CASRGLAGEADTQYF.

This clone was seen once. The CDR3 reads CASSGGTGESEKLFF. The CDR3 nucleotides are TGTGCCAGCAGCGGAGGGACAGGGGAATCTGAAAAACTGTTTTTT. The chain carries TRBV9 and TRBJ1-4, with 10 bases matching TRBD1. The CDR3 is 15 amino acids. CDR1 and CDR2 from the germline V gene are SGDLS and YYNGEE. V was clipped by 3 bases and J by 7 bases; unmatched bases: 6.

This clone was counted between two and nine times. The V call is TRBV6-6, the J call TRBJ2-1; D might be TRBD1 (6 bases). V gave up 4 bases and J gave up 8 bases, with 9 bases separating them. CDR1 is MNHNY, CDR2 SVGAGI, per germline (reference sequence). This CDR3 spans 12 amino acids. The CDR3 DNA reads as TGTGCCAGCAGTTCGACAGGATATGAGCAGTTCTTC. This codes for CASSSTGYEQFF.

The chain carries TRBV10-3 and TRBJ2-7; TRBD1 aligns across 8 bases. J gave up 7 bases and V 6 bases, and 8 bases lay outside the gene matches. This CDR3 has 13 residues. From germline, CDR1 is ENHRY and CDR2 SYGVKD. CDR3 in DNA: TGTGCCATCAGGACGCAGGGGGCGGGAGAGCAGTACTTC. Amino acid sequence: CAIRTQGAGEQYF.

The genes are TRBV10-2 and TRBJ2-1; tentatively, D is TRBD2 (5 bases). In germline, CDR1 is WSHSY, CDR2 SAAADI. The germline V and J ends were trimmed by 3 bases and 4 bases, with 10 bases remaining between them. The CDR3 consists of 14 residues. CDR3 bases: TGCGCCAGCAGTGAACCAGGACTTTACAATGAGCAGTTCTTC. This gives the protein CASSEPGLYNEQFF.

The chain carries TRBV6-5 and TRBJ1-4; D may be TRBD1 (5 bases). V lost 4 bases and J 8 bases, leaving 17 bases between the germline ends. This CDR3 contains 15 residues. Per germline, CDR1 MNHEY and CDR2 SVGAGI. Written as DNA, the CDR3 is TGTGCCAGCAGTTTCAACAGGCTACCGAGCGAAAAACTGTTTTTT. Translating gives CASSFNRLPSEKLFF.

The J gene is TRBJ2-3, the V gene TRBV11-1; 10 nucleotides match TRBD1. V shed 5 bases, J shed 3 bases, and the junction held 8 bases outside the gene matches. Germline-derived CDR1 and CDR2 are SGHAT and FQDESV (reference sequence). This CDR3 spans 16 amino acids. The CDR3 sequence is CASSLGGGQGTDTQYF. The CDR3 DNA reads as TGTGCCAGCAGCCTGGGCGGGGGACAGGGGACAGATACGCAGTATTTT.

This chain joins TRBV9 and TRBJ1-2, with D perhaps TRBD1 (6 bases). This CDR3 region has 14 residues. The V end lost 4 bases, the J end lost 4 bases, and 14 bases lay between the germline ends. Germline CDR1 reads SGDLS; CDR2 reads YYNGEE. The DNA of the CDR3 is TGTGCCAGCAGCCCAAGGGGGTGGATCTATGGCTACACCTTC. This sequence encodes CASSPRGWIYGYTF.

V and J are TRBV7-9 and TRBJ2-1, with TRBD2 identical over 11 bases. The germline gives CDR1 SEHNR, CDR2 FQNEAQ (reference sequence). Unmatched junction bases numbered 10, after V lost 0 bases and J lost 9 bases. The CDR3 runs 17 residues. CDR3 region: CASSLAPVGLAGGEQFF. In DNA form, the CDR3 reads TGTGCCAGCAGCTTAGCTCCCGTGGGGCTAGCGGGAGGTGAGCAGTTCTTC.

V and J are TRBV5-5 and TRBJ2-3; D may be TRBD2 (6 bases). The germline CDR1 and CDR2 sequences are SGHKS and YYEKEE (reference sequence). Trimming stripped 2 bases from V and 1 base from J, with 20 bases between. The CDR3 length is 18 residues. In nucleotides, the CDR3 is TGTGCCAGCAGCTTCTCCGGGACTCAGTTTCTCCGCACAGATACGCAGTATTTT. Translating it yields CASSFSGTQFLRTDTQYF.

The CDR3 here is CASSSLGQGAGNEQFF. The CDR3 nucleotides are TGTGCCAGCAGTTCCCTCGGACAGGGGGCGGGTAATGAGCAGTTCTTC. The J gene is TRBJ2-1, the V gene TRBV27, with TRBD1 identical over 11 bases. Germline V gives CDR1 MNHEY, CDR2 SMNVEV (reference sequence). After removal of 4 bases from V and 7 bases from J, the junction contained 9 bases not matched to a gene. The CDR3 runs 16 residues.

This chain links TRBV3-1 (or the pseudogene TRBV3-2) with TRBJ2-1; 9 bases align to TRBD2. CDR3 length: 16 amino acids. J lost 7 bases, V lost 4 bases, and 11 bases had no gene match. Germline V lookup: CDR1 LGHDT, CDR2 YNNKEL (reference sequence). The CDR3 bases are TGTGCCAGCAGCCTGTTCACGACTAGCGGCGAAAATGAGCAGTTCTTC. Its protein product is CASSLFTTSGENEQFF.

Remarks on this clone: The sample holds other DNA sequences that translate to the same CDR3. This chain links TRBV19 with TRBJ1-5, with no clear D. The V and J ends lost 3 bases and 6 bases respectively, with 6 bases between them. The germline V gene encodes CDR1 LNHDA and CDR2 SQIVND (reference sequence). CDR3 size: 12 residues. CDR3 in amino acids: CASSIGSQPQHF. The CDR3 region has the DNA TGTGCCAGTAGTATTGGCAGTCAGCCCCAGCATTTT.

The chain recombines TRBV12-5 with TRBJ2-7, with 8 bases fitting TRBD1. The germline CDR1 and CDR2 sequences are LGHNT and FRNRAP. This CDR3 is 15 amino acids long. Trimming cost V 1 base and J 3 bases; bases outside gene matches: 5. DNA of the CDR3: TGTGCTAGTGGTTTGGCAACAGGGGGTCTCTACGAGCAGTACTTC. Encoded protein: CASGLATGGLYEQYF.